This T cell receptor (beta chain) was sequenced for a study of T cell responses to AZD1222 COVID-19 vaccine. Study-level results: Receipt of two AZD1222 doses was followed by a rise in Spike-specific TCR breadth and depth. Donors skewed white British and female; clonal diversity was possibly underestimated.

Comments on this clone: Its specificity is unknown.

Trimming shortened V by 2 bases and J by 8 bases, and 7 bases separated the two germline ends. The germline V gene has CDR1 MNHNS and CDR2 SASEGT. The CDR3 has 11 residues. Profiling relied on immunoSEQ multiplex PCR, and the TCRdb table lists in-frame clones only, not all of them. This sample yields under 200,000 clones, of which about 88% are seen a single time; about 25% belongs to the top ten. The V call is TRBV6-1, the J call TRBJ2-7; D is unclear. This material consisted of peripheral blood, taken 28 days after the second AZD1222 dose. This TCR was recovered from an adult who received the AZD1222 COVID-19 vaccine. In nucleotides, the CDR3 is TGTGCCAGCAGTGAATTTAAGCAGCAGTACTTC. As protein: CASSEFKQQYF.